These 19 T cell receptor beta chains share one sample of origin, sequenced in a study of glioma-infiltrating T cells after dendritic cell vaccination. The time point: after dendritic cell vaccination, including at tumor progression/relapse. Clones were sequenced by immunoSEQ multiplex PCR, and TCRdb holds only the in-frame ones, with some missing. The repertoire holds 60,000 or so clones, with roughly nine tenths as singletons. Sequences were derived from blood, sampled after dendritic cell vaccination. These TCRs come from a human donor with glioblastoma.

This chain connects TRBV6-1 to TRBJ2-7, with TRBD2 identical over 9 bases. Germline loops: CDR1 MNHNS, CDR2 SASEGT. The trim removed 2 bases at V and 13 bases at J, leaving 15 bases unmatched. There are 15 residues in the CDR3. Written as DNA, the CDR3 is TGTGCCAGCAGTGAATTTCTCGGGGCGGGGGGGAAGCTTTACTTC. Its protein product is CASSEFLGAGGKLYF.

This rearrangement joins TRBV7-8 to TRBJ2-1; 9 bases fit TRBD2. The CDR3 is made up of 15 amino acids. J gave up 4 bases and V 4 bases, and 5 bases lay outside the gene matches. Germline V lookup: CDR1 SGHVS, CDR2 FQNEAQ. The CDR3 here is CASSSPAGGYNEQFF. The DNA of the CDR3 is TGTGCCAGCAGCTCCCCAGCGGGGGGTTACAATGAGCAGTTCTTC.

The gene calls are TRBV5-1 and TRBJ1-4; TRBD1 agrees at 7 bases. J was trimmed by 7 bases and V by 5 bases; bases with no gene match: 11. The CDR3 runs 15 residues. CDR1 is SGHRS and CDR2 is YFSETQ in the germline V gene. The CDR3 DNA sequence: TGCGCCAGCAGGTCCGAGGGGGCGCGTGGTGAAAAACTGTTTTTT. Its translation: CASRSEGARGEKLFF.

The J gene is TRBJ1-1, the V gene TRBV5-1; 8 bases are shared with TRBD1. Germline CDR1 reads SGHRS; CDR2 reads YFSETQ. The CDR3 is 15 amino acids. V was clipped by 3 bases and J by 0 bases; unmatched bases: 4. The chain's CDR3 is CASSWGTGLNTEAFF. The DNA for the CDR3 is TGCGCCAGCAGCTGGGGGACAGGCCTGAACACTGAAGCTTTCTTT.

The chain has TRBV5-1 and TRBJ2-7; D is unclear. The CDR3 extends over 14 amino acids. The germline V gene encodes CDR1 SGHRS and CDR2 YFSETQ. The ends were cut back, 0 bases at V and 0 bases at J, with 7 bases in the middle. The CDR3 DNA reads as TGCGCCAGCAGCTTGGACAGTGACTCCTACGAGCAGTACTTC. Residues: CASSLDSDSYEQYF.

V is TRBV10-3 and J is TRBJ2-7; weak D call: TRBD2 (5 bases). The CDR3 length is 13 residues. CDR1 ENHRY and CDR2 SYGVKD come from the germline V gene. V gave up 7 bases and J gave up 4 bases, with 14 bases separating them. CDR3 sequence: CAIKPGEYYEQYF. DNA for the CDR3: TGTGCCATCAAACCCGGGGAGTATTACGAGCAGTACTTC.

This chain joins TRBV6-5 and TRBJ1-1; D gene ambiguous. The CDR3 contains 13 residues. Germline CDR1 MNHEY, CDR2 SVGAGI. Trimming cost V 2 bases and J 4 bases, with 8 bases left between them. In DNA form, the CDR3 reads TGTGCCAGCAGTTACGGGCAGGTCACTGAAGCTTTCTTT. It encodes CASSYGQVTEAFF.

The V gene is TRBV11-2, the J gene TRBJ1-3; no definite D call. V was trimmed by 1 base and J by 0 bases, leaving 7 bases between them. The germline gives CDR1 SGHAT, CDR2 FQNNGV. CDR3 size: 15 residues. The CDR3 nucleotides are TGTGCCAGCAGCTTAGTTGGGAGCTCTGGAAACACCATATATTTT. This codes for CASSLVGSSGNTIYF. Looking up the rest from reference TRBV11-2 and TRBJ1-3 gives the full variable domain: EAGVAQSPRYKIIEKRQSVAFWCNPISGHATLYWYQQILGQGPKLLIQFQNNGVVDDSQLPKDRFSAERLKGVDSTLKIQPAKLEDSAVYLCASSLVGSSGNTIYFGEGSWLTVV.

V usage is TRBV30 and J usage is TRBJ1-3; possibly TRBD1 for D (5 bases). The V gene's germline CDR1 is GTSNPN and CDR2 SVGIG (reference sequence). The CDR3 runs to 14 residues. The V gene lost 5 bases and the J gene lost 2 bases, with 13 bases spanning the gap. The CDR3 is CAWGAGYPGNTIYF. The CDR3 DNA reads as TGTGCCTGGGGGGCCGGGTACCCTGGAAACACCATATATTTT. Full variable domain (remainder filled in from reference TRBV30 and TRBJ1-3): SQTIHQWPATLVQPVGSPLSLECTVEGTSNPNLYWYRQAAGRGLQLLFYSVGIGQISSEVPQNLSASRPQDRQFILSSKKLLLSDSGFYLCAWGAGYPGNTIYFGEGSWLTVV.

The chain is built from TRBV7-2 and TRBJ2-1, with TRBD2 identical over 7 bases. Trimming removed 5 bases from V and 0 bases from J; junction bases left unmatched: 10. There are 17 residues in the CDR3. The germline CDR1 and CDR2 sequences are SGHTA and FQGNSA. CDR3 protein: CASSQTTGTTSYNEQFF. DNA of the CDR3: TGTGCCAGCAGCCAAACTACCGGGACTACCTCCTACAATGAGCAGTTCTTC.

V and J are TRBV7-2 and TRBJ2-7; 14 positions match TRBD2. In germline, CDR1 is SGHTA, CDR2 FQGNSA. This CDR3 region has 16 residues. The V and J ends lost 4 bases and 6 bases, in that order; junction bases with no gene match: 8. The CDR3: CASSSTSGRGSVEQYF. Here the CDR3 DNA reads TGTGCCAGCAGCTCGACTAGCGGGAGGGGGTCGGTCGAGCAGTACTTC.

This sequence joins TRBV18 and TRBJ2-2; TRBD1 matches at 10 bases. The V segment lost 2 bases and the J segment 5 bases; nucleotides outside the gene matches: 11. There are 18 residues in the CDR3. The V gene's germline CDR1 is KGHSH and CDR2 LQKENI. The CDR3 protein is CASSPYQGTGVRTGELFF. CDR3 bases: TGTGCCAGCTCACCATATCAAGGGACAGGGGTTCGGACCGGGGAGCTGTTTTTT.

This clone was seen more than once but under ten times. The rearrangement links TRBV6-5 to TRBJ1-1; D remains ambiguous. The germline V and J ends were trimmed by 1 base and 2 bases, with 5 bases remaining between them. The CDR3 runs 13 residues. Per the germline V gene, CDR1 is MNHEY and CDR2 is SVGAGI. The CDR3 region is CASSYLSNTEAFF. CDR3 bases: TGTGCCAGCAGTTACTTGTCTAACACTGAAGCTTTCTTT.

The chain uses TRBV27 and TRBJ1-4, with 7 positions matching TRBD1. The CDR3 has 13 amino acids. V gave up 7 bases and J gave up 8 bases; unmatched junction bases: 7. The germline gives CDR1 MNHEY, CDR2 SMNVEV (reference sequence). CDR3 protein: CASIKTGLEKLFF. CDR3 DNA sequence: TGTGCCAGCATCAAGACAGGGTTGGAAAAACTGTTTTTT. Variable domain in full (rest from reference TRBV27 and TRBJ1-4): EAQVTQNPRYLITVTGKKLTVTCSQNMNHEYMSWYRQDPGLGLRQIYYSMNVEVTDKGDVPEGYKVSRKEKRNFPLILESPSPNQTSLYFCASIKTGLEKLFFGSGTQLSVL.

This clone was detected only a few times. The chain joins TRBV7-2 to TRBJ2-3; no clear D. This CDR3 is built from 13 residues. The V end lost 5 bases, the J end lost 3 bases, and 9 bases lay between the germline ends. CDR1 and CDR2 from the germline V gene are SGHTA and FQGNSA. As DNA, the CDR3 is TGTGCCAGCAGCGTAACCGGGACAGATACGCAGTATTTT. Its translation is CASSVTGTDTQYF.

The DNA of the CDR3 is TGCGCCAGCAGTTGGGACAGGGCCTACGAGCAGTACTTC. Translated, it gives CASSWDRAYEQYF. This rearrangement joins TRBV5-1 to TRBJ2-7; 9 positions agree with TRBD1. CDR1 and CDR2 from the germline V gene are SGHRS and YFSETQ. This CDR3 contains 13 residues. The J segment lost 2 bases and the V segment lost 5 bases, leaving 2 bases of the junction unmatched.

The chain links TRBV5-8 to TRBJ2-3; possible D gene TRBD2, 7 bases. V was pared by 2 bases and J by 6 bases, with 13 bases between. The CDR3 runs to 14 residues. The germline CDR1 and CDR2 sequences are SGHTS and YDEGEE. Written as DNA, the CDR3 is TGTGCCAGCAGCTTAGAAGGGAGGGGGGATACGCAGTATTTT. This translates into CASSLEGRGDTQYF. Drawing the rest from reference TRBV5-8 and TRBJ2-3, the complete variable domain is EAGVTQSPTHLIKTRGQQATLRCSPISGHTSVYWYQQALGLGLQFLLWYDEGEERNRGNFPPRFSGRQFPNYSSELNVNALELEDSALYLCASSLEGRGDTQYFGPGTRLTVL.

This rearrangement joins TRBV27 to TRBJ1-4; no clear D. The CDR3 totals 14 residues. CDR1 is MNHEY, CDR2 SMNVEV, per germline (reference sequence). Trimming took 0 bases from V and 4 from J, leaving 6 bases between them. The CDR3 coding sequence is TGTGCCAGCAGTTTATCCAGACTTAATGAAAAACTGTTTTTT. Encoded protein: CASSLSRLNEKLFF.

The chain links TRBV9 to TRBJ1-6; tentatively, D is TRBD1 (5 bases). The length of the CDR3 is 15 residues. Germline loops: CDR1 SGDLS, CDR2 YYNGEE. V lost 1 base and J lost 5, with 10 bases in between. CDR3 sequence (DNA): TGTGCCAGCAGCGTACAGGGTTCTGATAATTCACCCCTCCACTTT. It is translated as CASSVQGSDNSPLHF.